These T cell receptor beta chains were read from a single sample in a study of siplizumab effects on memory and regulatory T cells. Here immunoSEQ multiplex PCR was the method, and the copy in TCRdb shows in-frame clones only, minus some. The sample gives approximately 120,000 clones, around 90% of which show up once; approximately 0.73% is in the top ten. The source material was Tregs sorted from blood. All receptors derive from a human donor in good health. CDR3s leave out the opening cysteine and the closing phenylalanine or tryptophan. Each record gives: D gene, V gene, J gene, CDR3 protein. A D gene is named only where the DNA matches it firmly.

TRBD2	TRBV20-1	TRBJ2-1	SAGGEF
.	TRBV5-1	TRBJ2-3	ASSSTSTDTQY
.	TRBV27	TRBJ2-6	ASRSGSVLSGANVLT
.	TRBV6-5	TRBJ2-5	ASSYSRTVQETQY
.	TRBV19	TRBJ1-4	ASSIGFSGEKLF
TRBD2	TRBV10-3	TRBJ2-1	ASGQRDDYNEQF
.	TRBV19	TRBJ2-2	AGRRILPGELF
.	TRBV6-5	TRBJ1-1	ASSYDVNTEAF
.	TRBV7-3	TRBJ1-1	ASSPGRIEAF
TRBD1	TRBV5-1	TRBJ1-2	ASSTEGARGYT
.	TRBV19	TRBJ1-5	ASTGGYSAKKQRNQPQH
.	TRBV19	TRBJ1-5	ASSIVGAGARSIPQH
.	TRBV18	TRBJ2-2	ASSITSRENTGELF
TRBD2	TRBV5-1	TRBJ2-2	ASSTGTTLAGELF
TRBD2	TRBV27	TRBJ2-3	ASSSPSGSTDTQY
.	TRBV19	TRBJ1-1	ASSPRGARNTEAF
.	TRBV6-1	TRBJ2-1	ASSDSPAPYNEQF
TRBD1	TRBV18	TRBJ1-1	ASSPRQGIGTEAF
.	TRBV7-2	TRBJ2-1	ASSPRNEQF
.	TRBV15	TRBJ1-2	ATSRDRRGVLGGRGYT
.	TRBV7-8	TRBJ2-4	ASSIENIQY
.	TRBV6-6	TRBJ2-7	ASSALHEQY
TRBD1	TRBV7-3	TRBJ1-1	ASSPQGDTEAF
.	TRBV6-1	TRBJ1-1	ASGRTANTEAF
.	TRBV27	TRBJ2-6	ASSLGRGAGANVLT
.	TRBV5-1	TRBJ2-1	ASSLASSLGSYNEQF
TRBD2	TRBV19	TRBJ2-1	ASSPIAGLSSYNEQF
.	TRBV7-6	TRBJ1-6	ASSLVSNSPLH
.	TRBV5-1	TRBJ1-5	ASSLGQNSHGNQPQH
.	TRBV30	TRBJ1-2	AWSEGRNYGYT
.	TRBV7-3	TRBJ2-3	ASSGLGAGTDTQY
.	TRBV7-9	TRBJ2-1	ASSLARGSGNEQF
TRBD1	TRBV5-6	TRBJ1-2	ASSPTGTGAGAYGYT
.	TRBV2	TRBJ1-2	ASREIGYGYT
.	TRBV6-6	TRBJ1-3	ASRAQGAGNTIY
TRBD1	TRBV6-5	TRBJ1-6	ASRKGQLLNSPLH
TRBD2	TRBV7-6	TRBJ2-7	ASSLVAGGLNYEQY
.	TRBV4-1	TRBJ1-2	ASSQGGNYGYT